This is a list of T cell receptor beta chains from one sample in a study of cytomegalovirus exposure and HLA in healthy donors. This table comes from immunoSEQ multiplex PCR, and its TCRdb copy is limited to in-frame clones, with some not included. Among approximately 86,000 clones listed, about 85% were seen once. Material for sequencing was PBMCs. These receptors originate from a middle-aged man in good health and CMV-seropositive. The conserved cysteine and the conserved F or W are not part of the CDR3 here. Not every row has a clone size; where given, it reads once, few, many or a size class.

>TRBV6-5|TRBJ2-5|NA
ASSGVAGNQETQY
>TRBV2|TRBJ2-6|NA
ASSGPDRGAGANVLT
>TRBV5-4|TRBJ2-5|NA
ASSASGTRTETQY
>TRBV12-5|TRBJ2-2|NA
ASGPGGPGRGELF
>TRBV5-1|TRBJ2-3|NA
ASSLSFGTDTQY
>TRBV15|TRBJ2-3|once
ATSRRLAGVGDTQY
>TRBV5-1|TRBJ2-3|NA
ASSSLTSGGPSDTQY
>TRBV6-6|TRBJ1-2|NA
ASSYQGAIGYT
>TRBV29-1|TRBJ1-1|NA
SVGGTVSRGTEAF
>TRBV7-9|TRBJ1-2|NA
ASSLTGGQGHYGYT
>TRBV13|TRBJ1-2|once
ASSIRDYGYT
>TRBV6-1|TRBJ2-5|NA
ASSAGLVGPQETQY
>TRBV9|TRBJ2-3|NA
ASSVAGGWSDTQY
>TRBV9|TRBJ2-1|NA
ASSGRGGRNEQF
>TRBV5-5|TRBJ1-6|NA
ASSPVGTGSSYNSPLH
>TRBV5-4|TRBJ1-6|NA
ASSVGASSYNSPLH
>TRBV18|TRBJ2-7|NA
ASSLTTEPYEQY
>TRBV25-1|TRBJ2-5|NA
ASSESGQGEETQY
>TRBV4-1|TRBJ2-7|NA
ASSHPPAGIYEQY
>TRBV6-5|TRBJ2-3|NA
ASSTPGQSTDTQY
>TRBV7-6|TRBJ2-2|NA
ASSQDRERGGELF
>TRBV11-2|TRBJ2-5|NA
ASSRRAPGQKSTQETQY
>TRBV7-2|TRBJ2-1|once
ASSIVTSGSDEQF
>TRBV9|TRBJ1-4|NA
ASSSWTGRNEKLF
>TRBV5-1|TRBJ1-2|NA
ASSYDRFRDYT
>TRBV27|TRBJ2-7|NA
ASTATPGAIYEQY
>TRBV7-2|TRBJ2-1|few
ASSRTGATYNEQF
>TRBV6-5|TRBJ2-7|NA
ASRDSGGPYEQY
>TRBV27|TRBJ2-5|NA
ASRETSGGARETQY
>TRBV2|TRBJ2-3|NA
ASSRVAGFTDTQY
>TRBV7-6|TRBJ1-2|NA
ASSLRGNYGYT
>TRBV7-2|TRBJ1-2|few
ASSLVEGAGGYT
>TRBV15|TRBJ2-7|NA
ATSRSSGTYEQY
>TRBV18|TRBJ1-2|NA
ASSPGAGNDYGYT
>TRBV27|TRBJ2-6|NA
ASSKELPGQGSGANVLT
>TRBV19|TRBJ2-3|NA
ASRPQGFTSTDTQY
>TRBV7-9|TRBJ1-3|medium-sized
ASSLDPGYDSGNTIY
>TRBV9|TRBJ1-4|few
ASSVGVKSEKLF
>TRBV6-5|NA|NA
ASRALDRVNLEQY
>TRBV19|TRBJ1-5|NA
ASSIEGQGNQPQH
>TRBV2|TRBJ1-5|NA
ASRPQGLGNQPQH
>TRBV19|TRBJ2-7|NA
ASSINRGNEQY
>TRBV5-6|TRBJ2-3|NA
ASSLGGRGHGDTQY
>TRBV5-8|TRBJ2-3|once
ASSFRQGSTDTQY
>TRBV11-2|TRBJ2-7|NA
ASSLVRGQHEQY